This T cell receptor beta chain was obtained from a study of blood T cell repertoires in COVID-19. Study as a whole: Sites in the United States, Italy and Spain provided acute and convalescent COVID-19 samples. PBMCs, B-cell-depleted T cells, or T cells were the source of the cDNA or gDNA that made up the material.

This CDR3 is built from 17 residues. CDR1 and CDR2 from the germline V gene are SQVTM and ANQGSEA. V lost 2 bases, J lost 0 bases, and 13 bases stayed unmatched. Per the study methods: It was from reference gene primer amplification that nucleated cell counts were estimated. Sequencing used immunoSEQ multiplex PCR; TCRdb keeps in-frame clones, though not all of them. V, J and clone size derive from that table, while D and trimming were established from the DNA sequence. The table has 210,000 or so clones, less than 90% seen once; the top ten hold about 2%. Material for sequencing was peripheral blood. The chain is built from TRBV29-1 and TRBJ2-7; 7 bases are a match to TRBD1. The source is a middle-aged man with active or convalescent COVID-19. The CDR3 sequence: CSVEPLNQQGSSYEQYF. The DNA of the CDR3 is TGCAGCGTTGAACCCCTCAATCAACAGGGGAGCTCCTACGAGCAGTACTTC.